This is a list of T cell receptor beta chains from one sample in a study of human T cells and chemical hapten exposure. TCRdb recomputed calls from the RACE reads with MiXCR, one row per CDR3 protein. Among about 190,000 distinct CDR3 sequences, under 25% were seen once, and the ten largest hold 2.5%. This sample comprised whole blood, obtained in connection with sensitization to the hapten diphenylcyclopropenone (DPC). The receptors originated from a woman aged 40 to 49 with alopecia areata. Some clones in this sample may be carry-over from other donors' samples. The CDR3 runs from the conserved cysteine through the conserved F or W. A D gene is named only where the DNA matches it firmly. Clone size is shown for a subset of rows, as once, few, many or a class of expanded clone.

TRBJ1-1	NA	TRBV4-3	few	CASSQAGVAEAFF	TGCGCCAGCAGCCAAGCAGGGGTTGCTGAAGCTTTCTTT
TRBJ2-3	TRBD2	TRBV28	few	CASSAGGPLTDTQYF	TGTGCCAGCAGCGCGGGAGGGCCACTGACAGATACGCAGTATTTT
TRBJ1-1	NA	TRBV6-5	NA	CASSYSRDNTEAFF	TGTGCCAGCAGTTACAGCCGGGACAACACTGAAGCTTTCTTT
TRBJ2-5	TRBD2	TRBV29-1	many	CSVGGYQETQYF	TGCAGCGTGGGAGGGTACCAAGAGACCCAGTACTTC
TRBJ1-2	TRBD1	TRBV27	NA	CASSSPGQVYGYTF	TGTGCCAGCAGTTCCCCGGGACAGGTCTATGGCTACACCTTC
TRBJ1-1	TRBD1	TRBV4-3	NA	CASSQAETGLLAFF	TGCGCCAGCAGCCAAGCCGAGACAGGGTTGTTGGCTTTCTTT
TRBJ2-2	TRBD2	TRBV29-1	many	CSVRTSGTTGELFF	TGCAGCGTGAGGACTAGCGGGACTACCGGGGAGCTGTTTTTT
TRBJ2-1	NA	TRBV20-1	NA	CSAQDGGSSYNEQFF	TGCAGTGCTCAAGACGGGGGCAGCTCCTACAATGAGCAGTTCTTC
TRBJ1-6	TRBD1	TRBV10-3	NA	CATRAETGANNSPLHF	TGTGCCACCCGGGCAGAGACAGGGGCTAACAATTCACCCCTCCACTTT
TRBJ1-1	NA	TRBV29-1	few	CSVGKGRASEAFF	TGCAGCGTTGGTAAGGGTAGGGCATCTGAAGCTTTCTTT
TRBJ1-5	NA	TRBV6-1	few	CASSEIGSYQPQHF	TGTGCCAGCAGTGAAATCGGTTCCTATCAGCCCCAGCATTTT
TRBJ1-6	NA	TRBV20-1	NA	CSARFAGSSYNSPLHF	TGCAGTGCTAGGTTCGCGGGGAGCTCCTATAATTCACCCCTCCACTTT
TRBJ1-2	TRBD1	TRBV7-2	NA	CASSPQGGAYGYTF	TGTGCCAGCAGCCCCCAGGGGGGGGCCTATGGCTACACCTTC
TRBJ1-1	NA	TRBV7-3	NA	CASSRAAGNTEAFF	TGTGCCAGCAGCCGCGCTGCAGGGAACACTGAAGCTTTCTTT
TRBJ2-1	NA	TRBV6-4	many	CASSDSPGFYNEQFF	TGTGCCAGCAGTGACTCGCCGGGATTTTACAATGAGCAGTTCTTC
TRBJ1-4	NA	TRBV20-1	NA	CSARDQGGLEKLFF	TGCAGTGCTAGAGATCAAGGGGGGCTTGAAAAACTGTTTTTT
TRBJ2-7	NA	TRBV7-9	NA	CASSLGGAGEQYF	TGTGCCAGCAGCTTAGGGGGGGCAGGCGAGCAGTACTTC
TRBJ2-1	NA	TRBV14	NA	CASSQAMGGDEQFF	TGTGCCAGCAGCCAAGCAATGGGCGGGGATGAGCAGTTCTTC
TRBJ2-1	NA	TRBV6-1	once	CASSELGVYNEQFF	TGTGCCAGCAGTGAACTAGGTGTCTACAATGAGCAGTTCTTC
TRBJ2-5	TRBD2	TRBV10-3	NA	CAISVGLAPQETQYF	TGTGCCATCAGTGTGGGACTAGCGCCCCAAGAGACCCAGTACTTC
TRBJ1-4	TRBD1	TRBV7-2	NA	CASSLQGGITNEKLFF	TGTGCCAGCAGCTTACAGGGGGGGATAACTAATGAAAAACTGTTTTTT
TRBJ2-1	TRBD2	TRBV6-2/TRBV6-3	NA	CASRGTSGRWNEQFF	TGTGCCAGCAGGGGGACTAGCGGGAGGTGGAATGAGCAGTTCTTC
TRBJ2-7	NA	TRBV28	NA	CASQTESYEQYF	TGTGCCAGCCAAACGGAGTCCTACGAGCAGTACTTC
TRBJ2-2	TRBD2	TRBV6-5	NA	CASNPGLVHHSGELFF	TGTGCCAGCAACCCGGGACTAGTCCATCACAGCGGGGAGCTGTTTTTT
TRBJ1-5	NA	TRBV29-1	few	CNPCSRESNQPQHF	TGCAACCCATGCTCCAGGGAGAGCAATCAGCCCCAGCATTTT
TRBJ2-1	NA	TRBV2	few	CASSGDNEQFF	TGTGCCAGCAGTGGAGACAATGAGCAGTTCTTC
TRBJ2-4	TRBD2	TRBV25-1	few	CASSDGGGAQNIQYF	TGTGCCAGCAGTGATGGGGGAGGGGCGCAGAACATTCAGTACTTC
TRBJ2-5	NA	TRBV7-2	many	CASSPRQGLEETQYF	TGTGCCAGCAGCCCCCGACAGGGACTAGAAGAGACCCAGTACTTC
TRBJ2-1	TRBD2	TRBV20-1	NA	CSASRGRAVNEQFF	TGCAGTGCTAGTCGCGGGAGGGCCGTCAATGAGCAGTTCTTC
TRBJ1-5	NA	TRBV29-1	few	CSVVDSVGQPQHF	TGCAGCGTTGTGGACTCAGTGGGTCAGCCCCAGCATTTT
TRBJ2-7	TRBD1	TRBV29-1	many	CSVEHRGSSYEQYF	TGCAGCGTTGAACACAGGGGATCCTCCTACGAGCAGTACTTC
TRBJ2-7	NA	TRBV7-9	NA	CASSSVPGHTYEQYF	TGTGCCAGCAGCTCCGTCCCGGGACATACTTACGAGCAGTACTTC
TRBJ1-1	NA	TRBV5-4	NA	CASSSGRSMNTEAFF	TGTGCCAGCAGCAGTGGACGCTCGATGAACACTGAAGCTTTCTTT
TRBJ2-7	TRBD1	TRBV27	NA	CASTLRGWGQGSSYEQYF	TGTGCCAGCACCTTAAGGGGTTGGGGACAGGGGAGCTCCTACGAGCAGTACTTC
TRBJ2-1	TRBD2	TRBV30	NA	CAWSGTSGRTYNEQFF	TGTGCCTGGAGTGGTACTAGCGGGAGGACCTACAATGAGCAGTTCTTC
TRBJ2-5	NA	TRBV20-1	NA	CSASNRGGLQETQYF	TGCAGTGCTAGTAACAGGGGGGGACTCCAAGAGACCCAGTACTTC